Shown below are 32 T cell receptor beta chains from a single sample sequenced in a study of T-cell reconstitution after alpha-beta-depleted transplantation in children. Library preparation (for TCRbeta) was performed with unique molecular identifiers. TCRdb called the PCR reads again in MiXCR, with one record for every CDR3 protein. Of about 200,000 distinct CDR3 sequences listed, around a sixth are singletons. Sequencing used PBMCs, mostly from graft donor cells, obtained 360 days after TCRalphabeta/CD19-depleted stem cell transplant. All receptors derive from a male patient between 2 and 10 years old who had a stem cell transplant for acute lymphoblastic leukemia, so the T cells may come from the graft donor.

Only a few counts were recorded for this clonotype. The chain is built from TRBV29-1 and TRBJ2-4; D not certain. Germline CDR1 and CDR2: SQVTM and ANQGSEA. Between the trimmed V and J ends, which lost 7 bases and 7 bases, there was a span of 14 bases. This CDR3 spans 12 amino acids. The CDR3 loop reads CSAEWGPNIQYF. DNA for the CDR3: TGCAGCGCCGAATGGGGTCCGAACATTCAGTACTTC.

The table lists this clonotype with a few counts. The chain has TRBV7-8 and TRBJ2-7; tentative D call: TRBD1 (5 bases). The CDR3 loop spans 16 amino acids. Per the germline V gene, CDR1 is SGHVS and CDR2 is FQNEAQ. V was cut by 0 bases and J by 1 base, with 13 bases left in between. CDR3: CASSLAVTATSYEQYF. Here the CDR3 DNA reads TGTGCCAGCAGCTTAGCGGTGACAGCGACTTCCTACGAGCAGTACTTC. Full variable domain (remainder filled in from reference TRBV7-8 and TRBJ2-7): GAGVSQSPRYKVAKRGQDVALRCDPISGHVSLFWYQQALGQGPEFLTYFQNEAQLDKSGLPSDRFFAERPEGSVSTLKIQRTQQEDSAVYLCASSLAVTATSYEQYFGPGTRLTVT.

This clonotype was seen a few times. V and J are TRBV20-1 and TRBJ2-1; 10 bases line up with TRBD2. Germline trimming cut 1 base from V and 9 bases from J; bases unmatched to any gene: 3. This CDR3 comprises 13 residues. Looked up from germline, CDR1 is DFQATT and CDR2 is SNEGSKA (reference sequence). The CDR3 sequence: CSARASGGGEQFF. The CDR3 DNA follows: TGCAGTGCTAGAGCGAGCGGGGGGGGTGAGCAGTTCTTC.

V usage is TRBV12-3 or TRBV12-4 and J usage is TRBJ2-7; D is ambiguous. This CDR3 spans 11 amino acids. Trimming stripped 2 bases from V and 7 bases from J, with 6 bases between. For the CDR3, the DNA is TGTGCCAGCAGTTTACGGGTTGAGCAGTACTTC. It yields the protein CASSLRVEQYF.

This clonotype was counted a few times. The chain uses TRBV5-1 and TRBJ1-1, with 9 bases that match TRBD1. With 3 bases clipped from V and 4 bases from J, the junction kept 10 bases outside the gene matches. The germline CDR1 and CDR2 sequences are SGHRS and YFSETQ. This CDR3 region has 16 residues. CDR3 bases: TGCGCCAGCAGCTCCACAGGGGGCCTAACGGGCACTGAAGCTTTCTTT. Encoded protein: CASSSTGGLTGTEAFF.

This clonotype was counted between two and nine times. This chain uses TRBV3-1 with TRBJ1-5; unclear D gene. The CDR3 sequence is 15 residues long. V lost 2 bases to trimming and J lost 4 bases, with 12 bases between them. CDR1 LGHDT and CDR2 YNNKEL come from the germline V gene (reference sequence). The CDR3 region is CASSQSDGFNQPQHF. Here the CDR3 DNA reads TGTGCCAGCAGCCAATCAGACGGTTTTAATCAGCCCCAGCATTTT. Filled out from reference TRBV3-1 and TRBJ1-5, the complete variable domain reads DTAVSQTPKYLVTQMGNDKSIKCEQNLGHDTMYWYKQDSKKFLKIMFSYNNKELIINETVPNRFSPKSPDKAHLNLHINSLELGDSAVYFCASSQSDGFNQPQHFGDGTRLSIL.

This clonotype has just a few counts. V is TRBV28 and J is TRBJ1-2, with TRBD1 matching 8 bases. V trimming: 7 bases; J trimming: 8 bases; junction bases outside the gene matches: 9. This CDR3 has 13 amino acids. In germline, CDR1 is MDHEN, CDR2 SYDVKM. In DNA, the CDR3 is TGTGCCAGCACCACGGGACAGGTGGAGGGCTACACCTTC. It specifies CASTTGQVEGYTF.

V gene TRBV12-3 or TRBV12-4 combines with J gene TRBJ2-5; the D gene is possibly TRBD2 (6 bases). CDR3 length: 15 residues. With 4 bases removed from V and 5 bases from J, the gap between germline ends came to 17 bases. CDR3 region: CASSSLGAGKETQYF. CDR3 DNA sequence: TGTGCCAGCAGTTCCCTCGGGGCGGGGAAGGAGACCCAGTACTTC.

The chain joins TRBV7-2 to TRBJ2-2; 9 bases are shared with TRBD1. Germline loops: CDR1 SGHTA, CDR2 FQGNSA. This CDR3 is built from 14 residues. J gave up 6 bases and V 6 bases, and 5 bases lay outside the gene matches. The CDR3 DNA is TGTGCCAGCAGACTGACAGGGGGTTCCGGGGAGCTGTTTTTT. Its protein product is CASRLTGGSGELFF.

The chain uses TRBV12-5 and TRBJ1-3; no clear D gene. The germline V gene encodes CDR1 LGHNT and CDR2 FRNRAP. The CDR3 length is 18 residues. The V and J ends lost 6 bases and 0 bases respectively, with 21 bases between them. CDR3 DNA sequence: TGTGCTAGTGGCGAGACCCAGGACGGACTGAGCTCTGGAAACACCATATATTTT. This encodes CASGETQDGLSSGNTIYF. Drawing the rest from reference TRBV12-5 and TRBJ1-3, the complete variable domain is DARVTQTPRHKVTEMGQEVTMRCQPILGHNTVFWYRQTMMQGLELLAYFRNRAPLDDSGMPKDRFSAEMPDATLATLKIQPSEPRDSAVYFCASGETQDGLSSGNTIYFGEGSWLTVV.

This clonotype was counted between two and nine times. This chain uses TRBV6-2 or TRBV6-3 with TRBJ2-1; TRBD1 matches 9 bases. V was pared by 4 bases and J by 9 bases, with 10 bases of the junction left unmatched. The length of the CDR3 is 15 residues. Looked up from germline, CDR1 is MNHEY and CDR2 is SVGEGT. The CDR3 DNA reads TGTGCCAGCAGTTCTCGGGACAGGGAGGGTTTTGAGCAGTTCTTC. Its protein is CASSSRDREGFEQFF.

This sequence joins TRBV7-6 and TRBJ2-1; 7 bases are a match to TRBD2. Germline lookup yields CDR1 SGHVS and CDR2 FNYEAQ. The CDR3 spans 17 residues. The V and J ends lost 2 bases and 4 bases, in that order; junction bases with no gene match: 11. CDR3 sequence (DNA): TGTGCCAGCAGCTTATCTGGGTATGGGGGGGGATACAATGAGCAGTTCTTC. The encoded protein is CASSLSGYGGGYNEQFF.

The chain has TRBV15 and TRBJ1-2; possibly TRBD1 for D (5 bases). V lost 8 bases, J lost 4 bases, and 14 bases lay in between. Germline CDR1 is LNHNV and CDR2 is YYDKDF (reference sequence). The CDR3 consists of 13 residues. CDR3 residues: CATEAGLGYGYTF. As DNA, the CDR3 is TGTGCCACCGAGGCAGGGTTAGGCTATGGCTACACCTTC.

In DNA, the CDR3 is TGTGCCAGCACCCCCGTCAGGAGCCGTCCGGCAGATACGCAGTATTTT. Its translation is CASTPVRSRPADTQYF. This chain uses TRBV12-3 or TRBV12-4 with TRBJ2-3, with D unresolved. The CDR3 is made up of 16 amino acids. V was pared by 7 bases and J by 4 bases, with 21 bases between.

In its sample, this clonotype was seen a few times. The chain carries TRBV28 and TRBJ2-1, with TRBD1 matching over 8 bases. Trimming at V came to 6 bases and at J to 6 bases, leaving 13 bases not matched to a gene. CDR3 length: 16 amino acids. Germline V gene data show CDR1 as MDHEN and CDR2 as SYDVKM. CDR3 sequence: CASSLPGQGWGNEQFF. The CDR3 coding sequence is TGTGCCAGCAGCCTCCCCGGACAGGGTTGGGGCAATGAGCAGTTCTTC.

This clonotype was seen a handful of times. The chain combines TRBV11-2 with TRBJ2-3, with D tentatively TRBD2 (6 bases). Per germline, CDR1 SGHAT and CDR2 FQNNGV. The CDR3 length is 16 residues. Trimming stripped 1 base from V and 7 bases from J, with 18 bases between. CDR3 sequence: CASSLVAHEGLYTQYF. CDR3 DNA sequence: TGTGCCAGCAGCTTAGTAGCCCACGAAGGACTATATACGCAGTATTTT.

The rearrangement uses TRBV3-1 and TRBJ2-3, with D unclear. Per the germline V gene, CDR1 is LGHDT and CDR2 is YNNKEL (reference sequence). Trimming took off 0 bases at V and 11 bases at J, with 9 bases between the two ends. The CDR3 extends over 12 amino acids. The chain's CDR3 is CASSQDVQLQYF. CDR3 nucleotides: TGTGCCAGCAGCCAAGATGTACAACTGCAGTATTTT.

This clonotype was picked up a small number of times. V usage is TRBV7-2 and J usage is TRBJ2-7; 10 bases match TRBD1. The CDR3 runs 16 residues. From germline, CDR1 is SGHTA and CDR2 FQGNSA. The V gene end was trimmed by 4 bases and the J gene end by 1 base; junction bases not matched to a gene: 7. The CDR3 here is CASSSRGGQGSYEQYF. The CDR3 DNA reads TGTGCCAGCAGCTCCCGGGGGGGACAGGGGTCCTACGAGCAGTACTTC.

This sequence joins TRBV10-1 and TRBJ2-3; the match to TRBD2 covers 7 bases. The trim removed 5 bases at V and 2 bases at J, leaving 4 bases unmatched. The CDR3 is 14 amino acids. From germline, CDR1 is WNHNN and CDR2 SYGVQD (reference sequence). The CDR3 DNA reads as TGCGCCAGCAGTACCGGGACTACCACAGATACGCAGTATTTT. Translating it yields CASSTGTTTDTQYF.

This clonotype has just a few counts. The rearrangement links TRBV6-1 to TRBJ2-1; D unclear. This CDR3 region has 15 residues. Trimming removed 6 bases at V and 0 bases at J, with 12 bases between. The germline CDR1 and CDR2 sequences are MNHNS and SASEGT. The CDR3 coding sequence is TGTGCCAGCAGCCCCAGGCCGCCCTCCTACAATGAGCAGTTCTTC. This translates into CASSPRPPSYNEQFF.

This clonotype came up a few times. V is TRBV4-2 and J is TRBJ2-1; 15 bases line up with TRBD2. V dropped 3 bases and J dropped 0; count of bases not matched to a gene: 9. Germline V lookup: CDR1 LGHNA, CDR2 YNFKEQ. This CDR3 has 20 residues. The CDR3 DNA reads as TGTGCCAGCAGCCACCGGGGACTAGCGGGAGGCCTTAGCTCCTACAATGAGCAGTTCTTC. The encoded protein is CASSHRGLAGGLSSYNEQFF.

This clonotype was counted between two and nine times. The rearrangement joins TRBV7-2 to TRBJ2-3; possibly TRBD2 for D (7 bases). V shed 6 bases and J shed 4 bases, with 14 bases lying between them. The CDR3 is 14 amino acids. Germline V gene data show CDR1 as SGHTA and CDR2 as FQGNSA. The CDR3 nucleotides read TGTGCCAGCAGATCCGGGGGGCCATCAGATACGCAGTATTTT. Its protein product is CASRSGGPSDTQYF.

The gene calls are TRBV2 and TRBJ1-4; 9 positions match TRBD1. The CDR3 is made up of 14 amino acids. Germline CDR1 reads SNHLY; CDR2 reads FYNNEI. V dropped 4 bases and J dropped 5; count of bases not matched to a gene: 2. The CDR3 nucleotides read TGTGCCAGCAGTGGGGGGACAGGGAATGAAAAACTGTTTTTT. It translates to CASSGGTGNEKLFF.

This clonotype was recorded a few times. This rearrangement joins TRBV5-1 to TRBJ2-7; no definite D call. The V end was cut by 0 bases, the J end by 5 bases, with 15 bases between. This CDR3 contains 15 residues. Germline assignment: CDR1 SGHRS and CDR2 YFSETQ. Written as DNA, the CDR3 is TGCGCCAGCAGCTTGGTCTCTGGGCCCACCGACGAGCAGTACTTC. Translated, it gives CASSLVSGPTDEQYF.

This clonotype was detected only a few times. The V gene is TRBV29-1, the J gene TRBJ2-3; TRBD2 might be the D (5 bases). In germline, CDR1 is SQVTM, CDR2 ANQGSEA. The CDR3 covers 12 residues. The V end was cut by 0 bases, the J end by 14 bases, with 15 bases between. CDR3 loop: CSVEDLASRRYF. For the CDR3, the DNA is TGCAGCGTTGAAGATCTAGCCTCTCGGCGGTATTTT.

The chain joins TRBV6-1 to TRBJ2-3; 11 bases line up with TRBD2. Looked up from germline, CDR1 is MNHNS and CDR2 is SASEGT. The CDR3 runs 15 residues. V shed 6 bases and J 4 bases; nucleotides not matched to a gene: 6. CDR3 amino acids: CASRPTSGVSDTQYF. CDR3 sequence (DNA): TGTGCCAGCAGACCGACTAGCGGGGTGTCAGATACGCAGTATTTT.

This clonotype was recorded many times. This chain connects TRBV6-2 or TRBV6-3 to TRBJ1-5; unclear D gene. Germline V CDR1 and CDR2: MNHEY, SVGEGT. Trimming shortened V by 7 bases and J by 4 bases, and 20 bases separated the two germline ends. The CDR3 covers 16 residues. CDR3 sequence reads: CASTTPSREPNQPQHF. CDR3 coding DNA: TGTGCCAGCACTACCCCCTCGAGAGAGCCTAATCAGCCCCAGCATTTT.

The chain combines TRBV18 with TRBJ1-1, with D maybe TRBD1 (6 bases). Deletions cut 3 bases from V and 1 base from J, with 12 bases between. Germline V gene data show CDR1 as KGHSH and CDR2 as LQKENI. This CDR3 region has 15 residues. In DNA, the CDR3 is TGTGCCAGCTCACCCACCAAGACAGGGAACACTGAAGCTTTCTTT. Protein product: CASSPTKTGNTEAFF.

This clonotype has a count of ten or more. This chain connects TRBV3-1 to TRBJ2-2; unclear D gene. Germline CDR1 reads LGHDT; CDR2 reads YNNKEL (reference sequence). The CDR3 consists of 12 residues. V was clipped by 4 bases and J by 5 bases, with 5 bases between them. Here the CDR3 DNA reads TGTGCCAGCAGCCGCCGTACCGGGGAGCTGTTTTTT. The encoded protein is CASSRRTGELFF. The full variable domain, completed using reference TRBV3-1 and TRBJ2-2, is DTAVSQTPKYLVTQMGNDKSIKCEQNLGHDTMYWYKQDSKKFLKIMFSYNNKELIINETVPNRFSPKSPDKAHLNLHINSLELGDSAVYFCASSRRTGELFFGEGSRLTVL.

This clonotype has more than one count but fewer than ten. The chain couples TRBV9 to TRBJ2-5, with 8 bases fitting TRBD2. The junction had 7 bases not matched to a gene; V was cut back by 7 bases and J by 2 bases. The CDR3 contains 14 residues. Germline values: CDR1 SGDLS, CDR2 YYNGEE. This CDR3 is CASSRGGLQETQYF. DNA for the CDR3: TGTGCCAGCTCACGGGGGGGACTACAAGAGACCCAGTACTTC. The whole variable domain, remainder taken from reference TRBV9 and TRBJ2-5, is DSGVTQTPKHLITATGQRVTLRCSPRSGDLSVYWYQQSLDQGLQFLIQYYNGEERAKGNILERFSAQQFPDLHSELNLSSLELGDSALYFCASSRGGLQETQYFGPGTRLLVL.

This clonotype was observed a handful of times. The rearrangement links TRBV7-6 to TRBJ1-2; D possibly corresponds to TRBD1 (6 bases). The V gene lost 5 bases and the J gene lost 8 bases, with 21 bases spanning the gap. Germline assignment: CDR1 SGHVS and CDR2 FNYEAQ. The CDR3 runs to 15 residues. The chain's CDR3 is CASSPRTAAPSGYTF. The CDR3 nucleotides read TGTGCCAGCAGCCCGCGGACAGCAGCACCTTCAGGCTACACCTTC.

The chain links TRBV5-1 to TRBJ2-1; D tentatively fits TRBD1 or TRBD2 (5 bases each). The CDR3 runs 20 residues. The ends were cut back, 8 bases at V and 0 bases at J, with 30 bases in the middle. Per germline, CDR1 SGHRS and CDR2 YFSETQ. CDR3 amino acids: CASQRRTGTVFSSSYNEQFF. The CDR3 DNA follows: TGCGCCAGTCAAAGGCGAACCGGGACGGTCTTTTCTAGCTCCTACAATGAGCAGTTCTTC.